This section outlines one TCR beta chain sequence together with its context. The antigen is not known. The sample comes from a study of regulatory T cells in long-lasting Graves disease. Regarding the study as a whole: Study was limited to peripheral blood, excluding thyroid tissue.

Construction of TCR beta libraries relied on iRepertoire HTBI primers and on Arm-PCR targeting CDR3 regions. Authors' data handling: Segment identification across samples yielded around 60 TRBV and 13 to 15 TRBJ segments. Each CDR3 protein gets one entry after TCRdb re-called the multiplex PCR reads with MiXCR. TCRdb, not the authors, supplied the V and J calls. The table shows about 350,000 distinct CDR3 sequences, with about 16% occurring only once. Indicated time point: newly diagnosed GD, antithyroid drugs for less than 3 months. Researchers made the TCR library from RNA that was extracted from PBMCs. The same sample was also used in a study of T cells in Graves' hyperthyroidism and ophthalmopathy. This second study notes: Graves' hyperthyroidism is called stable when ophthalmopathy does not progress within 18 months.

The TCR was taken from a woman aged 18-35 years with Graves disease. Sequences were derived from peripheral blood mononuclear cells (PBMCs), sampled at new diagnosis, from a patient treated with antithyroid drugs.

The CDR3 sequence: CAWTTGTGNTEAFF. The CDR3 bases are TGTGCCTGGACAACCGGGACAGGGAACACTGAAGCTTTCTTT. V is TRBV30 and J is TRBJ1-1, with 8 bases matching TRBD1. CDR1 GTSNPN and CDR2 SVGIG come from the germline V gene (reference sequence). The CDR3 consists of 14 residues. With V trimmed by 4 bases and J by 1 base, 5 bases remained unmatched.